This record covers a single T cell receptor (beta chain). Its cognate antigen is unknown. Samples of blood were obtained at baseline, on cycle 4 day 1, and on cycle 7 day 1. These data belong to a study of OX40 agonist ivuxolimab in advanced cancers. The overall study: Head and neck, renal cell, melanoma or hepatocellular carcinoma were the cancers that dose-escalation patients had. Study outcomes and limitations: Clonal expansion in partial responders at 0.1-3.0 mg/kg ranked among the lowest.

Sequencing used immunoSEQ multiplex PCR; TCRdb keeps in-frame clones, though not all of them. The table lists 35,000 to 45,000 clones, roughly nine tenths of them singletons, with around 31% in the top ten. This clonotype was sampled from an adult with an advanced solid tumor such as melanoma, head and neck, liver or kidney cancer. This sample comprised CD4+ or CD8+ T cells sorted from blood, obtained in a trial of the OX40 agonist ivuxolimab.

The CDR3 here is CASSWNSPLINEQFF. The CDR3 coding sequence is TGTGCCAGCAGTTGGAATAGCCCCCTAATCAATGAGCAGTTCTTC. The chain combines TRBV6-5 with TRBJ2-1, with D unclear. The CDR3 has 15 amino acids. Germline V gene data show CDR1 as MNHEY and CDR2 as SVGAGI. The germline V and J ends were trimmed by 4 bases and 6 bases, with 16 bases remaining between them.